This TCR beta chain stems from a study of blood T cell repertoires in COVID-19. Whole-study context: From the United States, Italy and Spain came samples of acute and convalescent COVID-19.

Germline V gene sequence: CDR1 MDHEN, CDR2 SYDVKM. The CDR3 runs to 14 residues. Trimming cost V 6 bases and J 4 bases, with 13 bases left between them. Repertoires were generated with immunoSEQ multiplex PCR, while TCRdb's copy carries only in-frame clones and drops some. Among around 370,000 clones, roughly 89% were seen once, and the ten largest hold 6.5%. The chain links TRBV28 to TRBJ1-5; D might be TRBD1 (5 bases). The origin of this receptor is a man younger than 35 with active or convalescent COVID-19. The sequenced material came from peripheral blood. In nucleotides, the CDR3 is TGTGCCAGCAGCACTTTGGGGGGAAATCAGCCCCAGCATTTT. Translated, it gives CASSTLGGNQPQHF.